Presented here are 23 T cell receptor beta chains from one specimen sequenced in a study of cytomegalovirus exposure and HLA in healthy donors. Data came from immunoSEQ multiplex PCR; TCRdb stores just in-frame clones and leaves some out. Here the sample spans over 120,000 clones, approximately 86% being singletons. What was sequenced was PBMCs. The receptors stem from a man between 18 and 35 years old in good health and CMV-seropositive.

The V and J genes are TRBV2 and TRBJ1-2, with D possibly TRBD1 on 5 matching bases. In germline, CDR1 is SNHLY, CDR2 FYNNEI. V was shortened by 6 bases and J by 1 base, with 9 bases between the two germline ends. The CDR3 runs 13 residues. The CDR3 DNA reads as TGTGCCAGCAGACCCGACAGTAACTATGGCTACACCTTC. Amino acids: CASRPDSNYGYTF. The full variable domain, with the rest looked up from reference TRBV2 and TRBJ1-2, is EPEVTQTPSHQVTQMGQEVILRCVPISNHLYFYWYRQILGQKVEFLVSFYNNEISEKSEIFDDQFSVERPDGSNFTLKIRSTKLEDSAMYFCASRPDSNYGYTFGSGTRLTVV.

V and J are TRBV2 and TRBJ2-7, with 11 bases identical to TRBD1. V was pared by 4 bases and J by 2 bases, with 4 bases of the junction left unmatched. The CDR3 length is 15 residues. Germline values: CDR1 SNHLY, CDR2 FYNNEI. The CDR3 sequence: CASSAGTGGTYEQYF. DNA of the CDR3: TGTGCCAGCAGTGCCGGGACAGGGGGGACCTACGAGCAGTACTTC.

This clone was recorded once. The rearrangement links TRBV27 to TRBJ2-1, with a weak D call TRBD1 (6 bases). Germline CDR1 reads MNHEY; CDR2 reads SMNVEV (reference sequence). With 2 bases removed from V and 7 bases from J, the gap between germline ends came to 15 bases. This CDR3 contains 15 residues. The CDR3 loop is CASSLEIGRGNEQFF. For the CDR3, the DNA is TGTGCCAGCAGTTTAGAGATCGGCAGGGGAAATGAGCAGTTCTTC.

This clone was seen more than once but under ten times. This chain uses TRBV5-5 with TRBJ1-2; possibly TRBD1 for D (5 bases). V lost 4 bases to trimming and J lost 4 bases, with 14 bases between them. Germline CDR1 and CDR2: SGHKS and YYEKEE (reference sequence). This CDR3 is 14 amino acids long. Here the CDR3 reads CASSISQGGYGYTF. In DNA form, the CDR3 reads TGTGCCAGCAGCATATCTCAGGGTGGCTATGGCTACACCTTC.

The chain combines TRBV5-5 with TRBJ1-1; 9 bases are a match to TRBD1. This CDR3 is 15 amino acids long. Germline lookup yields CDR1 SGHKS and CDR2 YYEKEE (reference sequence). The V and J ends lost 0 bases and 5 bases, in that order; junction bases with no gene match: 5. Here the CDR3 reads CASSLEHRGQTEAFF. CDR3 DNA sequence: TGTGCCAGCAGCTTGGAGCACAGGGGGCAAACTGAAGCTTTCTTT. The complete variable domain, with remaining parts taken from reference TRBV5-5 and TRBJ1-1, reads DAGVTQSPTHLIKTRGQQVTLRCSPISGHKSVSWYQQVLGQGPQFIFQYYEKEERGRGNFPDRFSARQFPNYSSELNVNALLLGDSALYLCASSLEHRGQTEAFFGQGTRLTVV.

The V and J genes are TRBV16 and TRBJ1-1; D uncertain. Germline V lookup: CDR1 KGHSY, CDR2 FQNENV. The length of the CDR3 is 15 residues. V dropped 4 bases and J dropped 0 bases, with 12 bases sitting between them. The CDR3 nucleotides read TGTGCCAGCAGCCGCACATCTGATTTGAACACTGAAGCTTTCTTT. Amino acid sequence: CASSRTSDLNTEAFF.

The V and J genes are TRBV7-9 and TRBJ1-1; 9 bases align to TRBD1. The CDR3 has 19 amino acids. Looked up from germline, CDR1 is SEHNR and CDR2 is FQNEAQ (reference sequence). V shed 0 bases, J shed 0 bases, and the junction held 11 bases outside the gene matches. CDR3: CASSLAEGQGRGMNTEAFF. CDR3 sequence (DNA): TGTGCCAGCAGCTTAGCGGAGGGACAGGGAAGGGGAATGAACACTGAAGCTTTCTTT.

This clone has just a few counts. This chain's CDR3 is CAGSTGEGSSPLHF. CDR3 DNA: TGTGCCGGCTCGACCGGGGAGGGTTCTTCACCCCTCCACTTT. J is TRBJ1-6 and V is TRBV2; D not resolved. Germline V gene lookup returns CDR1 SNHLY and CDR2 FYNNEI. CDR3 length equals 14 residues. Trimming pared 11 bases from V and 9 bases from J, leaving 20 bases between.

The chain is built from TRBV13 and TRBJ2-7, with 7 bases identical to TRBD1. This CDR3 is built from 14 residues. V shed 5 bases and J 1 base; nucleotides not matched to a gene: 5. The germline V gene encodes CDR1 PRHDT and CDR2 FYEKMQ (reference sequence). CDR3 protein: CASSPRGRSYEQYF. CDR3 sequence (DNA): TGTGCCAGCAGCCCAAGGGGGCGATCCTACGAGCAGTACTTC.

In DNA, the CDR3 is TGCAGTGCTAGACTTCGTTATGGCTACACCTTC. This translates into CSARLRYGYTF. The genes are TRBV20-1 and TRBJ1-2; unclear D gene. The germline V gene encodes CDR1 DFQATT and CDR2 SNEGSKA (reference sequence). This CDR3 region has 11 residues. V was trimmed by 2 bases and J by 5 bases, leaving 6 bases between them.

The chain combines TRBV7-8 with TRBJ2-5; TRBD1 agrees at 8 bases. CDR3 length: 17 residues. The J segment lost 5 bases and the V segment lost 3 bases, leaving 14 bases of the junction unmatched. The V gene's germline CDR1 is SGHVS and CDR2 FQNEAQ. The CDR3 is CASSLGQALVTGETQYF. Here the CDR3 DNA reads TGTGCCAGCAGCTTGGGACAGGCACTCGTCACCGGGGAGACCCAGTACTTC.

The chain employs TRBV6-6 and TRBJ2-2, with 7 bases that match TRBD1. The CDR3 contains 15 residues. V gave up 6 bases and J gave up 1 base; unmatched junction bases: 5. Germline CDR1 reads MNHNY; CDR2 reads SVGAGI (reference sequence). In DNA form, the CDR3 reads TGTGCCAGCAGACTAGACAGGGTGAACACCGGGGAGCTGTTTTTT. Its protein is CASRLDRVNTGELFF.

V usage is TRBV29-1 and J usage is TRBJ2-3, with D unclear. CDR1 and CDR2 from the germline V gene are SQVTM and ANQGSEA. Trimming stripped 8 bases from V and 2 bases from J, with 5 bases between. The CDR3 is made up of 10 amino acids. In DNA form, the CDR3 reads TGCAGCCACTCCACAGATACGCAGTATTTT. This encodes CSHSTDTQYF.

This chain connects TRBV29-1 to TRBJ1-1, with D possibly being TRBD1 (5 bases). The CDR3 has 12 residues. Germline V gene sequence: CDR1 SQVTM, CDR2 ANQGSEA. The ends were cut back, 4 bases at V and 1 base at J, with 7 bases in the middle. DNA of the CDR3: TGCAGCGTTGTTGGGGCGAACACTGAAGCTTTCTTT. It yields the protein CSVVGANTEAFF.

The rearrangement links TRBV6-1 to TRBJ1-3; no firm D call. This CDR3 has 15 residues. CDR1 is MNHNS and CDR2 is SASEGT in the germline V gene. Trimming removed 0 bases at V and 0 bases at J, with 6 bases between. The CDR3 sequence: CASSEAPGSGNTIYF. CDR3 DNA sequence: TGTGCCAGCAGTGAAGCCCCAGGCTCTGGAAACACCATATATTTT.

Here the CDR3 reads CASSHAGVGVNEQFF. DNA of the CDR3: TGCGCCAGCAGCCATGCAGGGGTTGGTGTCAATGAGCAGTTCTTC. This sequence joins TRBV4-1 and TRBJ2-1, with a weak D call TRBD1 (6 bases). The germline CDR1 and CDR2 sequences are MGHRA and YSYEKL. Trimming shortened V by 3 bases and J by 6 bases, and 15 bases separated the two germline ends. This CDR3 region has 15 residues.

The CDR3 here is CAGSHRARRLRHYGYTF. The CDR3 nucleotides read TGTGCCGGCTCCCATAGAGCCAGGCGTTTAAGGCACTATGGCTACACCTTC. This chain uses TRBV28 with TRBJ1-2, with no clear D. V lost 11 bases, J lost 3 bases, and 28 bases lay in between. CDR3 length equals 17 residues. Germline assignment: CDR1 MDHEN and CDR2 SYDVKM.

The chain uses TRBV4-1 and TRBJ2-2; D gene ambiguous. Trimming cost V 1 base and J 2 bases, with 8 bases left between them. The CDR3 loop spans 15 amino acids. Germline CDR1 MGHRA, CDR2 YSYEKL. The CDR3 loop reads CASSQGAANTGELFF. The CDR3 nucleotides are TGCGCCAGCAGCCAAGGGGCAGCCAACACCGGGGAGCTGTTTTTT.

The genes are TRBV9 and TRBJ1-1; the D is unclear. Germline V gives CDR1 SGDLS, CDR2 YYNGEE. Trimming stripped 0 bases from V and 0 bases from J, with 6 bases between. The CDR3 has 14 residues. The CDR3 nucleotides read TGTGCCAGCAGCGTAGGTATAATGAACACTGAAGCTTTCTTT. This translates into CASSVGIMNTEAFF.

The genes are TRBV5-1 and TRBJ2-7; TRBD2 matches 7 bases. With V trimmed by 3 bases and J by 2 bases, 8 bases remained unmatched. Per the germline V gene, CDR1 is SGHRS and CDR2 is YFSETQ. The CDR3 extends over 15 amino acids. DNA of the CDR3: TGCGCCAGCAGCTCGGGGGGTCAAAGGACCTACGAGCAGTACTTC. It codes for CASSSGGQRTYEQYF.

This clone was recorded only once. The chain combines TRBV6-5 with TRBJ1-1; D is unclear. Germline V gives CDR1 MNHEY, CDR2 SVGAGI. V was pared by 2 bases and J by 0 bases, with 7 bases between. CDR3 size: 14 residues. DNA of the CDR3: TGTGCCAGCAGTTACGGGCCGATGAACACTGAAGCTTTCTTT. This sequence encodes CASSYGPMNTEAFF.

This clone was counted between two and nine times. V is TRBV5-1 and J is TRBJ2-7, with 9 bases aligning to TRBD2. Germline CDR1 is SGHRS and CDR2 is YFSETQ. The CDR3 loop spans 15 amino acids. After removal of 3 bases from V and 2 bases from J, the junction contained 6 bases not matched to a gene. In nucleotides, the CDR3 is TGCGCCAGCAGCTCGCTTCGCGGGAGGGCCTACGAGCAGTACTTC. This translates into CASSSLRGRAYEQYF.

This clone came up once. The chain uses TRBV5-6 and TRBJ2-7, with TRBD2 identical over 8 bases. This CDR3 is 13 amino acids long. The J segment lost 3 bases and the V segment lost 4 bases, leaving 3 bases of the junction unmatched. Germline CDR1 is SGHDT and CDR2 is YYEEEE. CDR3 amino acids: CASSPSGSYEQYF. For the CDR3, the DNA is TGTGCCAGCAGCCCGAGCGGGAGCTACGAGCAGTACTTC. Using reference TRBV5-6 and TRBJ2-7 for the parts outside the CDR3, the full variable domain is DAGVTQSPTHLIKTRGQQVTLRCSPKSGHDTVSWYQQALGQGPQFIFQYYEEEERQRGNFPDRFSGHQFPNYSSELNVNALLLGDSALYLCASSPSGSYEQYFGPGTRLTVT.